This TCR beta chain was sequenced during a study of T cells in tumors after PD-1 blockade. About the research overall: Prior checkpoint blockade, systemic immunosuppressant use, or anti-cancer therapy within 4 weeks excluded patients. Daily vismodegib 150 mg continued in a subset of anti-PD-1-treated patients. Study-wide points: Peripheral recruitment is suggested, as some novel exhausted tumor clones were in pre-treatment blood.

Tumor or blood genomic DNA was sequenced, with inputs of about 600 ng to 6,004 ng. The length of the CDR3 is 15 residues. V trimming: 4 bases; J trimming: 6 bases; junction bases outside the gene matches: 7. The V gene's germline CDR1 is SGHAT and CDR2 FQDESV (reference sequence). The protocol was immunoSEQ multiplex PCR, while the TCRdb copy is restricted to in-frame clones and leaves out a portion. The sample gives 60,000 to 75,000 clones, around 72% of which show up once; approximately 4.5% is in the top ten. Comment on this clone: As yet, its antigen is unknown.

The source of this sequence is a human donor with basal cell carcinoma. Here the sequenced sample was PBMCs, taken after anti-PD-1 treatment. J is TRBJ1-1 and V is TRBV11-1; 11 bases fit TRBD1. DNA of the CDR3: TGTGCCAGCAGCTCCCTTGGACAGGGGGCCGCTGAAGCTTTCTTT. Translating gives CASSSLGQGAAEAFF.